The entry below describes one TCR beta chain. As processed by the authors: TCR counts had a median of around 94,000 per sample and spanned about 23,224 to 690,600. Via MiXCR, TCRdb re-called the RACE reads, giving one row per CDR3 protein. TCRdb, rather than the study authors, made the V and J calls. The profile covers tens of thousands of distinct CDR3 sequences, with about 8.6% appearing a single time and 2.9% taken by the ten largest. This sample's time point: healthy volunteer bleed at 2 weeks. It was unfractionated whole blood from which total RNA was extracted. This record belongs to a study of human T cells and chemical hapten exposure. This CDR3 spans 14 amino acids. V lost 3 bases and J 1 base, leaving 10 bases between the germline ends. The germline gives CDR1 ENHRY, CDR2 SYGVKD.

This receptor was obtained from a female donor in good health. Some clones in this sample may be carry-over from other donors' samples. Material for sequencing was whole blood. V and J are TRBV10-3 and TRBJ2-7; D unclear. CDR3 residues: CAISDPGVSYEQYF. CDR3 in DNA: TGTGCCATCAGTGATCCGGGTGTTTCCTACGAGCAGTACTTC.